A selection of T cell receptor beta chains follows, all from one sample in a study of vaccination and CD4 T cells after COVID-19. Antigen specificity for these receptors is unknown. One entry per CDR3 protein results from TCRdb running MiXCR on the PCR reads. The data show a few thousand distinct CDR3 sequences, about 20% seen once. The sample was CD4+ T cells from blood, cultured in vitro. These receptors all come from a human donor who had recovered from COVID-19. CDR3s include the opening cysteine and the closing phenylalanine or tryptophan. Each record gives: D gene, J gene, clone size, CDR3 length, V gene, CDR3 protein, CDR3 DNA. D genes are given only for firm matches. Expanded clones get a size class; other rows say once, few or many, or leave the size out.

>TRBD1|TRBJ1-3|.|15|TRBV7-2
CASRRTPGGSNTIYF
TGTGCCAGCAGACGCACCCCAGGGGGGTCAAACACCATATATTTT
>.|TRBJ1-2|.|15|TRBV4-1
CASSERVLGGDGYTF
TGCGCCAGCAGCGAACGGGTCCTTGGGGGGGATGGCTACACCTTC
>.|TRBJ1-5|few|17|TRBV27
CASSPQGTGARNQPQHF
TGTGCCAGCAGTCCCCAAGGGACGGGCGCACGCAATCAGCCCCAGCATTTT
>TRBD2|TRBJ2-2|.|14|TRBV20-1
CSAQSGGGTGELFF
TGCAGTGCACAAAGCGGGGGGGGAACCGGGGAGCTGTTTTTT
>.|TRBJ1-2|.|15|TRBV20-1
CSARDLAGISYGYTF
TGCAGTGCTAGAGATTTAGCAGGGATCAGCTATGGCTACACCTTC
>TRBD2|TRBJ2-2|.|15|TRBV7-2
CASQSGDYNTGELFF
TGTGCCAGCCAGAGCGGGGACTACAACACCGGGGAGCTGTTTTTT
>TRBD1|TRBJ2-4|.|17|TRBV6-1
CASSSLTGGLSKNIQYF
TGTGCCAGCAGCTCCCTCACAGGGGGCTTATCCAAAAACATTCAGTACTTC
>.|TRBJ1-1|.|14|TRBV3-1
CASSQVPGRTEAFF
TGTGCCAGCAGCCAAGTTCCCGGCCGCACTGAAGCTTTCTTT
>.|TRBJ2-3|.|15|TRBV20-1
CSARGQGKGTDTQYF
TGCAGTGCTAGAGGGCAGGGGAAGGGTACAGATACGCAGTATTTT
>.|TRBJ1-4|few|15|TRBV20-1
CSARRRGAPGEKLFF
TGCAGTGCTAGACGCAGGGGAGCCCCAGGGGAAAAACTGTTTTTT
>TRBD1|TRBJ1-6|medium-sized|14|TRBV6-1
CASRGQGGSSPLHF
TGTGCCAGCAGAGGACAGGGGGGGAGTTCACCCCTCCACTTT
>.|TRBJ1-6|.|15|TRBV12-3/TRBV12-4
CASTLGGIDNSPLHF
TGTGCCAGCACTCTGGGGGGAATTGATAATTCACCCCTCCACTTT
>.|TRBJ2-1|.|15|TRBV2
CASRDSMSSYNEQFF
TGTGCCAGCAGAGACAGCATGAGCTCCTACAATGAGCAGTTCTTC
>TRBD2|TRBJ2-7|.|14|TRBV18
CASSPQAQGGEQYF
TGTGCCAGCTCACCACAGGCCCAGGGAGGGGAGCAGTACTTC
>.|TRBJ2-7|.|14|TRBV6-1
CASSETGVTYEQYF
TGTGCCAGCAGTGAAACTGGTGTTACCTACGAGCAGTACTTC
>TRBD1|TRBJ2-1|.|14|TRBV11-3
CASSSRTGHNEQFF
TGTGCCAGCAGCTCACGGACAGGGCACAATGAGCAGTTCTTC